This T cell receptor (beta chain) derives from a study of OX40 agonist ivuxolimab in advanced cancers. Study in general: An agonistic human IgG2 monoclonal antibody against OX40 (CD134) was given.

The method was immunoSEQ multiplex PCR; TCRdb's version includes in-frame clones alone and lacks a portion of them. The sample includes roughly 70,000 clones, about four fifths of them seen just once. Looked up from germline, CDR1 is SGHNT and CDR2 is YYREEE (reference sequence). V trimming: 4 bases; J trimming: 4 bases; junction bases outside the gene matches: 10. The CDR3 extends over 16 amino acids. No patient had autoimmune disease or received systemic immunosuppression. The rearrangement joins TRBV5-4 to TRBJ1-4, with 7 bases lining up with TRBD1. This sample comprised CD4+ or CD8+ T cells sorted from blood, obtained in a trial of the OX40 agonist ivuxolimab. This sequence originates from an adult with an advanced solid tumor such as melanoma, head and neck, liver or kidney cancer. The CDR3 sequence: CASSEGRTGVNEKLFF. The CDR3 DNA follows: TGTGCCAGCAGCGAAGGACGGACAGGAGTTAATGAAAAACTGTTTTTT. The entire variable domain, with the rest obtained from reference TRBV5-4 and TRBJ1-4, is as follows: ETGVTQSPTHLIKTRGQQVTLRCSSQSGHNTVSWYQQALGQGPQFIFQYYREEENGRGNFPPRFSGLQFPNYSSELNVNALELDDSALYLCASSEGRTGVNEKLFFGSGTQLSVL.